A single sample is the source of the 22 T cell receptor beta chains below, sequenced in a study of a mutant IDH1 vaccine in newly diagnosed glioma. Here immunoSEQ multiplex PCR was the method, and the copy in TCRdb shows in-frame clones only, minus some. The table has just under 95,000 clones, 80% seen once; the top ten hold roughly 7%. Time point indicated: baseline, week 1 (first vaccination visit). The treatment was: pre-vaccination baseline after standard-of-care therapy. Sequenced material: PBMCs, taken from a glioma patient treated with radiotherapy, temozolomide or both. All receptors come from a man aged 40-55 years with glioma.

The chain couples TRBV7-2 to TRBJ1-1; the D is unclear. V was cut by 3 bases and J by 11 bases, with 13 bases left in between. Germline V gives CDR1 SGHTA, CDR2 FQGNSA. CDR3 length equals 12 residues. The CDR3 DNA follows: TGTGCCAGCAGCTTGGGGAAGGTTCGGGCTTTCTTT. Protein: CASSLGKVRAFF.

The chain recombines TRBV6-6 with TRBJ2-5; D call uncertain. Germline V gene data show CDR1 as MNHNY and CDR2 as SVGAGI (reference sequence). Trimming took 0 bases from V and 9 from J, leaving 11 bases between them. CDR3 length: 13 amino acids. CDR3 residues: CASSYSPESAQYF. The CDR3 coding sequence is TGTGCCAGCAGTTACTCTCCGGAGTCGGCCCAGTACTTC.

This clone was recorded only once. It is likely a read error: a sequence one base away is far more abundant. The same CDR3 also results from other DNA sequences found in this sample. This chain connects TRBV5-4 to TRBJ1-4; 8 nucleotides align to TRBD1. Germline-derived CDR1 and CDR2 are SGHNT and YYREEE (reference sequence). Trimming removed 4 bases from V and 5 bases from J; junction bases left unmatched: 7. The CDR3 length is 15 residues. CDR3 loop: CASSHGTGANEKLFF. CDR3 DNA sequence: TGTGCCAGCAGCCATGGGACAGGCGCCAATGAAAAACTGTTTTTT. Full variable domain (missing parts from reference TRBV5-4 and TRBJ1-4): ETGVTQSPTHLIKTRGQQVTLRCSSQSGHNTVSWYQQALGQGPQFIFQYYREEENGRGNFPPRFSGLQFPNYSSELNVNALELDDSALYLCASSHGTGANEKLFFGSGTQLSVL.

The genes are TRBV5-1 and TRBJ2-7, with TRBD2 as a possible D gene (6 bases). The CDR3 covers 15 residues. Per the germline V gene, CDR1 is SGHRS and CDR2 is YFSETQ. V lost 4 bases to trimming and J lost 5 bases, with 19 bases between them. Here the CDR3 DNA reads TGCGCCAGCAGCGGGGGAGGATTTACGACCGACGAGCAGTACTTC. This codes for CASSGGGFTTDEQYF. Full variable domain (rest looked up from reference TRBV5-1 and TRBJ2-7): KAGVTQTPRYLIKTRGQQVTLSCSPISGHRSVSWYQQTPGQGLQFLFEYFSETQRNKGNFPGRFSGRQFSNSRSEMNVSTLELGDSALYLCASSGGGFTTDEQYFGPGTRLTVT.

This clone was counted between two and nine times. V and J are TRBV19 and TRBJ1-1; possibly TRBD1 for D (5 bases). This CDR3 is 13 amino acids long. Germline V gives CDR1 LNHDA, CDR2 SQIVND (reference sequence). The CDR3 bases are TGTGAGACTCGGGCAGGGCCGAACACTGAAGCTTTCTTT. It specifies CETRAGPNTEAFF.

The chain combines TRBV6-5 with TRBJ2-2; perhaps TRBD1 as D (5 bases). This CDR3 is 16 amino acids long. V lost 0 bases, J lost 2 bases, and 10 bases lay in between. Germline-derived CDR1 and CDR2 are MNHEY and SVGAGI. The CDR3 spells CASSYSSWGNTGELFF. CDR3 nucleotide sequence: TGTGCCAGCAGTTACTCGTCCTGGGGCAACACCGGGGAGCTGTTTTTT.

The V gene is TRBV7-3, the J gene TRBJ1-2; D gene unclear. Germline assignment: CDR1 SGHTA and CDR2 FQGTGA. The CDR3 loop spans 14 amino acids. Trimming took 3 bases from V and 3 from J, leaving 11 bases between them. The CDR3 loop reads CASSLYGSHYGYTF. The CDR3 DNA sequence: TGTGCCAGCAGCTTGTACGGGTCCCACTATGGCTACACCTTC.

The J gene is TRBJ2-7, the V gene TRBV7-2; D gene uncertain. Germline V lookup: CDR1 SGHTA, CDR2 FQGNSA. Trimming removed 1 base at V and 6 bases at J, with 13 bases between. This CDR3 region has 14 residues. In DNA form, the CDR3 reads TGTGCCAGCAGCTTAGGCCCATTCGACACCGAGCAGTACTTC. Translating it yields CASSLGPFDTEQYF.

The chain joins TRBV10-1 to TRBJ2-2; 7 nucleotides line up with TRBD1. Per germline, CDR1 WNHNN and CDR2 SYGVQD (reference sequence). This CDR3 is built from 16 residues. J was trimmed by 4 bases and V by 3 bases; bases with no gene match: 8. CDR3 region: CASSDPGTDSTGELFF. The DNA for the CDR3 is TGCGCCAGCAGTGACCCAGGGACAGACAGCACCGGGGAGCTGTTTTTT.

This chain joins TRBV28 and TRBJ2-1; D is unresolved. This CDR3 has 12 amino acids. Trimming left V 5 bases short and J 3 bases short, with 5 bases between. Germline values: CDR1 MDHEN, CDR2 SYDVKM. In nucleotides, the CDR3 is TGTGCCAGCAGTATCCTCTACAATGAGCAGTTCTTC. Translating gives CASSILYNEQFF. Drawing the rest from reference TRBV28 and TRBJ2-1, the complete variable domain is DVKVTQSSRYLVKRTGEKVFLECVQDMDHENMFWYRQDPGLGLRLIYFSYDVKMKEKGDIPEGYSVSREKKERFSLILESASTNQTSMYLCASSILYNEQFFGPGTRLTVL.

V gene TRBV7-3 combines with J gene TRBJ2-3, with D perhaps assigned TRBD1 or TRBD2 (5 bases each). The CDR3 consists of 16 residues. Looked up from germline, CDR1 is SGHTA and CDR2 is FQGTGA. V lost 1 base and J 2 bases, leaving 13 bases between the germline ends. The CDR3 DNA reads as TGTGCCAGCAGCTTAATAGGGGACGGCCCCACAGATACGCAGTATTTT. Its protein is CASSLIGDGPTDTQYF.

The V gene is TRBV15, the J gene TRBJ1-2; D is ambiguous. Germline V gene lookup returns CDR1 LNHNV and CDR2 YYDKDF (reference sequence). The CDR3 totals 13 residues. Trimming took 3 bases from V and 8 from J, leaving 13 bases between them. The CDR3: CATSRDPLGGYTF. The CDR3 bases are TGTGCCACCAGCAGGGACCCCCTCGGAGGCTACACCTTC.

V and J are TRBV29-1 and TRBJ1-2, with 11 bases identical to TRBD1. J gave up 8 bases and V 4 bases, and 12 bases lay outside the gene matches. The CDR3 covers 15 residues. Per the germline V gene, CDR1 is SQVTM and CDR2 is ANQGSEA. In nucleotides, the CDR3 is TGCAGCGTTGCAATTTTAGGACAGGGGGCGGGAGGCTACACCTTC. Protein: CSVAILGQGAGGYTF.

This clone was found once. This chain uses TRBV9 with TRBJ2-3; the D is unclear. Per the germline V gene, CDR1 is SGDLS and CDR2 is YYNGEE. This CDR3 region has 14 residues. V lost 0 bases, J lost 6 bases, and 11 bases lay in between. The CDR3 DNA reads TGTGCCAGCAGCGTAGAGGCCACCCGGGATACGCAGTATTTT. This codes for CASSVEATRDTQYF. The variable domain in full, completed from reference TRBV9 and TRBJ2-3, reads DSGVTQTPKHLITATGQRVTLRCSPRSGDLSVYWYQQSLDQGLQFLIQYYNGEERAKGNILERFSAQQFPDLHSELNLSSLELGDSALYFCASSVEATRDTQYFGPGTRLTVL.

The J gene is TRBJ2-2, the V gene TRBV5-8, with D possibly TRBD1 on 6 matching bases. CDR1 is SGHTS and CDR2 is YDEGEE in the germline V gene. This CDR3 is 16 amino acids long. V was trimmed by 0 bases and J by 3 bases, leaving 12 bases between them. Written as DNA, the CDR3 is TGTGCCAGCAGCTTGGCGGCAGGGGCACACACCGGGGAGCTGTTTTTT. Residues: CASSLAAGAHTGELFF.

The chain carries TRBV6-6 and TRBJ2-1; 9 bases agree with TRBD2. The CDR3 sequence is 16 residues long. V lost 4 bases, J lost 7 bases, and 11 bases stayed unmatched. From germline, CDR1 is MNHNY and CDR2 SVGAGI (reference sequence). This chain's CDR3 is CASSSGGGALMNEQFF. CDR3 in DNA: TGTGCCAGCAGTTCGGGCGGGGGGGCCCTTATGAATGAGCAGTTCTTC.

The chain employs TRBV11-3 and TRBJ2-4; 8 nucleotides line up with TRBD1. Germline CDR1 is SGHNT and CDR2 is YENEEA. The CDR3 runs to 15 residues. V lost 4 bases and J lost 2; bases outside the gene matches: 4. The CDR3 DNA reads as TGTGCCAGCAGCTCAGGGGGCGAATCCAAAAACATTCAGTACTTC. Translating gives CASSSGGESKNIQYF.

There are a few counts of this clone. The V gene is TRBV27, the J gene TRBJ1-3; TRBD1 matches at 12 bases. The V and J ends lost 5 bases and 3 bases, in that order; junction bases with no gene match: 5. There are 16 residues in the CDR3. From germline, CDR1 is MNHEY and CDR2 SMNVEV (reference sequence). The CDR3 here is CASSPGQGAYGNTIYF. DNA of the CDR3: TGTGCCAGCAGTCCGGGACAGGGGGCATATGGAAACACCATATATTTT.

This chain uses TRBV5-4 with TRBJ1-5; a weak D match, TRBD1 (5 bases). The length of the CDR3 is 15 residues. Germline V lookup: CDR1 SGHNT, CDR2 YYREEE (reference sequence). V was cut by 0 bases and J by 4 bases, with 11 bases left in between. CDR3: CASSLGGRGNQPQHF. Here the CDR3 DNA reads TGTGCCAGCAGCTTGGGGGGACGGGGTAATCAGCCCCAGCATTTT.

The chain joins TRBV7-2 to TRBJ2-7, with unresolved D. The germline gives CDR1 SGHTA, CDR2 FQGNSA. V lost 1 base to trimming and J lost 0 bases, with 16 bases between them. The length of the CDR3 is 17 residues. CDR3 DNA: TGTGCCAGCAGCTTAGTAAACCTGGGAAAAGCCTCCTACGAGCAGTACTTC. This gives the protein CASSLVNLGKASYEQYF.

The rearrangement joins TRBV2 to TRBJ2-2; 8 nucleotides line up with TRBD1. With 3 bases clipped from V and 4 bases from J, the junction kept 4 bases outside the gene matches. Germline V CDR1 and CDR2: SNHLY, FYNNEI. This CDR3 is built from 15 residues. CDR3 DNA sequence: TGTGCCAGCAGTGACCAGGGGGCCTTCACCGGGGAGCTGTTTTTT. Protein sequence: CASSDQGAFTGELFF.

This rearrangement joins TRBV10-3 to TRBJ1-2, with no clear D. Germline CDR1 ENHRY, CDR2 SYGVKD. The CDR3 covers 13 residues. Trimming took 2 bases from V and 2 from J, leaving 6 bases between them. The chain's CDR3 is CAISEERNYGYTF. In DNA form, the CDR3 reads TGTGCCATCAGTGAGGAACGGAACTATGGCTACACCTTC.